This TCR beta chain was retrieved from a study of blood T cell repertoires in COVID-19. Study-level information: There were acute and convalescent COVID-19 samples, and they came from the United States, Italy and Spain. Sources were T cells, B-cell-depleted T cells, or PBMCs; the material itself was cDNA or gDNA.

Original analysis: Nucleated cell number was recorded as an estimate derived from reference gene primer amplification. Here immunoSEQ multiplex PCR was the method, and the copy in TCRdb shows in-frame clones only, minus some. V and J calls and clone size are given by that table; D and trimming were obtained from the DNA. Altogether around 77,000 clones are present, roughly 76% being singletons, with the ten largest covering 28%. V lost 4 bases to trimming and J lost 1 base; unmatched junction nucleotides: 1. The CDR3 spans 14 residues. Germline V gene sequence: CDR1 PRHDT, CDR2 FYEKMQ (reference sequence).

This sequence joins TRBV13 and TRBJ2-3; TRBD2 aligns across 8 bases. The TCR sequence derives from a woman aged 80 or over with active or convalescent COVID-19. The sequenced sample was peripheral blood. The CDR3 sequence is CASSSTSGTDTQYF. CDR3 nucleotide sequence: TGTGCCAGCAGCTCGACTAGCGGCACAGATACGCAGTATTTT.